Below, 17 T cell receptor beta chains from the same sample are listed, as sequenced in a study of blood T cell repertoires in COVID-19. Method: immunoSEQ multiplex PCR; TCRdb's copy keeps in-frame clones and lacks some. The table lists 77,000 or so clones, about 74% of them singletons, with just over 2.5% in the top ten. The sample comprised peripheral blood. These receptors all stem from a human donor with acute or convalescent COVID-19. The donor label of this sample is uncertain.

The rearrangement joins TRBV28 to TRBJ2-3, with D perhaps TRBD1 (6 bases). Germline lookup yields CDR1 MDHEN and CDR2 SYDVKM. The germline V and J ends were trimmed by 4 bases and 2 bases, with 13 bases remaining between them. This CDR3 is 15 amino acids long. The CDR3 bases are TGTGCCAGCAGTTGGGACAACAGTCCCACAGATACGCAGTATTTT. It is translated as CASSWDNSPTDTQYF. The full variable domain, completed using reference TRBV28 and TRBJ2-3, is DVKVTQSSRYLVKRTGEKVFLECVQDMDHENMFWYRQDPGLGLRLIYFSYDVKMKEKGDIPEGYSVSREKKERFSLILESASTNQTSMYLCASSWDNSPTDTQYFGPGTRLTVL.

The chain has TRBV27 and TRBJ2-3, with D tentatively TRBD2 (6 bases). V was trimmed by 7 bases and J by 1 base, leaving 24 bases between them. There are 18 residues in the CDR3. Germline V gene data show CDR1 as MNHEY and CDR2 as SMNVEV (reference sequence). DNA for the CDR3: TGTGCCAGCACCTCAATCCCCCTAGGGCCTAGCGGCACAGATACGCAGTATTTT. Its protein is CASTSIPLGPSGTDTQYF.

The chain combines TRBV7-8 with TRBJ2-3; 8 bases are shared with TRBD2. The CDR3 sequence is 15 residues long. Germline CDR1 and CDR2: SGHVS and FQNEAQ. The V gene end was trimmed by 6 bases and the J gene end by 9 bases; junction bases not matched to a gene: 14. The CDR3 sequence is CASRETSGGAGTQYF. Here the CDR3 DNA reads TGTGCCAGCAGGGAGACGAGCGGGGGCGCGGGAACGCAGTATTTT.

The V gene is TRBV13, the J gene TRBJ2-7; 8 bases are a match to TRBD2. The germline gives CDR1 PRHDT, CDR2 FYEKMQ (reference sequence). This CDR3 is 16 amino acids long. With V trimmed by 7 bases and J by 7 bases, 18 bases remained unmatched. DNA of the CDR3: TGTGCCAGCACCCCAGGCTTCGCTAGCGGGCCTAGGGAGCAGTACGTC. Translation: CASTPGFASGPREQYV.

V usage is TRBV6-5 and J usage is TRBJ1-6; D gene uncertain. This CDR3 is 13 amino acids long. V was clipped by 10 bases and J by 5 bases, with 12 bases between them. Per germline, CDR1 MNHEY and CDR2 SVGAGI. The CDR3 here is CATTGDNNSPLHF. CDR3 coding DNA: TGTGCCACCACGGGAGATAATAATTCACCCCTCCACTTT.

The chain carries TRBV28 and TRBJ2-1, with TRBD2 identical over 14 bases. Germline V lookup: CDR1 MDHEN, CDR2 SYDVKM. The CDR3 extends over 16 amino acids. J lost 8 bases, V lost 5 bases, and 8 bases had no gene match. The CDR3: CASSPTSGGASDEQFF. CDR3 sequence (DNA): TGTGCCAGCAGTCCGACTAGCGGGGGGGCGAGCGATGAGCAGTTCTTC.

This chain connects TRBV6-5 to TRBJ1-5, with D possibly being TRBD1 (6 bases). This CDR3 has 14 amino acids. Germline lookup yields CDR1 MNHEY and CDR2 SVGAGI. V lost 6 bases and J lost 7, with 16 bases in between. CDR3 amino acids: CASSLRGGLQPQHF. For the CDR3, the DNA is TGTGCCAGCAGCCTAAGGGGGGGGTTGCAGCCCCAGCATTTT.

The chain recombines TRBV4-1 with TRBJ2-7, with 8 bases identical to TRBD1. CDR1 MGHRA and CDR2 YSYEKL come from the germline V gene. V lost 5 bases and J lost 4; bases outside the gene matches: 7. This CDR3 contains 14 residues. The CDR3 region has the DNA TGCGCCAGCAGCGCCCCGGGACAGGAATACGAGCAGTACTTC. Translating gives CASSAPGQEYEQYF.

The V and J genes are TRBV6-5 and TRBJ1-1; tentatively, D is TRBD1 (5 bases). Germline values: CDR1 MNHEY, CDR2 SVGAGI. The CDR3 spans 13 residues. The germline V and J ends were trimmed by 7 bases and 5 bases, with 14 bases remaining between them. The CDR3 DNA sequence: TGTGCCAGCACCCCGGCAGGGAATACTGAAGCTTTCTTT. Translated: CASTPAGNTEAFF.

The CDR3 coding sequence is TGTGCCATCAGTGAGGCGGACAGGGGCAATCAGCCCCAGCATTTT. Its translation: CAISEADRGNQPQHF. This chain uses TRBV10-3 with TRBJ1-5, with 8 positions matching TRBD1. Germline V CDR1 and CDR2: ENHRY, SYGVKD. V gave up 2 bases and J gave up 2 bases; unmatched junction bases: 2. This CDR3 has 15 residues.

This clone occurred a few times. The rearrangement links TRBV2 to TRBJ2-3; 7 positions match TRBD2. V was clipped by 8 bases and J by 3 bases; unmatched bases: 11. Germline CDR1 reads SNHLY; CDR2 reads FYNNEI. CDR3 length: 15 amino acids. DNA of the CDR3: TGTGCCAGCTCCCCCGGGACTACGGAAACAGATACGCAGTATTTT. Its translation: CASSPGTTETDTQYF.

V and J are TRBV28 and TRBJ1-2, with 9 bases matching TRBD1. The CDR3 totals 16 residues. V trimming: 2 bases; J trimming: 1 base; junction bases outside the gene matches: 5. CDR1 MDHEN and CDR2 SYDVKM come from the germline V gene. The CDR3 nucleotides are TGTGCCAGCAGTTTAGAGGGACAGGGACGTAACTATGGCTACACCTTC. This gives the protein CASSLEGQGRNYGYTF.

This clone was recorded a few times. The CDR3 protein is CASSTTGNYGYTF. CDR3 bases: TGTGCCAGTAGTACCACAGGGAACTATGGCTACACCTTC. The chain couples TRBV19 to TRBJ1-2; tentatively, D is TRBD1 (6 bases). There are 13 residues in the CDR3. V lost 4 bases and J lost 2, with 8 bases in between. From germline, CDR1 is LNHDA and CDR2 SQIVND (reference sequence).

This sequence joins TRBV6-5 and TRBJ2-7; the D is unclear. The CDR3 is 13 residues long. Looked up from germline, CDR1 is MNHEY and CDR2 is SVGAGI. V lost 0 bases and J 4 bases, leaving 7 bases between the germline ends. The CDR3 region is CASSYSIDYEQYF. The CDR3, as DNA: TGTGCCAGCAGTTACTCGATAGATTACGAGCAGTACTTC.

This sequence joins TRBV3-1 (or the pseudogene TRBV3-2) and TRBJ1-3; a weak D match, TRBD1 (5 bases). Looked up from germline, CDR1 is LGHDT and CDR2 is YNNKEL (reference sequence). The CDR3 has 14 amino acids. The V end was cut by 4 bases, the J end by 2 bases, with 9 bases between. The DNA for the CDR3 is TGTGCCAGCAGCCCCCAGACAGCTGGAAACACCATATATTTT. It codes for CASSPQTAGNTIYF.

The chain recombines TRBV5-1 with TRBJ2-5; unclear D gene. Germline CDR1 SGHRS, CDR2 YFSETQ. The CDR3 covers 13 residues. V was cut by 0 bases and J by 5 bases, with 8 bases left in between. The CDR3 region has the DNA TGCGCCAGCAGCTTGGGAACTAAGGAGACCCAGTACTTC. This sequence encodes CASSLGTKETQYF. Variable domain in full (rest from reference TRBV5-1 and TRBJ2-5): KAGVTQTPRYLIKTRGQQVTLSCSPISGHRSVSWYQQTPGQGLQFLFEYFSETQRNKGNFPGRFSGRQFSNSRSEMNVSTLELGDSALYLCASSLGTKETQYFGPGTRLLVL.

In nucleotides, the CDR3 is TGTGCCAGCAGCCAAGATCGCCGGGTCGGTAGTGAAAAACTGTTTTTT. Translating it yields CASSQDRRVGSEKLFF. The V call is TRBV3-1 (or the pseudogene TRBV3-2), the J call TRBJ1-4; D not resolved. CDR1 is LGHDT, CDR2 YNNKEL, per germline (reference sequence). The CDR3 spans 16 residues. V was pared by 0 bases and J by 7 bases, with 15 bases between.